This TCR beta chain was found in a study of vaccination and CD4 T cells after COVID-19. Comments on this clonotype: The antigen is unknown.

The Oncomine TCR Beta short-read assay was what sequenced the DNA obtained from cultured CD4+ T cells. TCRdb used MiXCR to reprocess the PCR reads, holding one entry per CDR3 protein. The data hold about 25,000 distinct CDR3 sequences, with more than 40% observed a single time. As for treatment: roughly 10-day PBMC culture with coronavirus spike peptide pools or control peptides (ViraFEST assay). Germline loops: CDR1 SGHRS, CDR2 YFSETQ. The CDR3 has 17 amino acids. V was shortened by 0 bases and J by 2 bases, with 12 bases between the two germline ends. Sequenced: CD4+ T cells from blood, cultured in vitro. The TCR originated in a human donor who had recovered from COVID-19. The chain combines TRBV5-1 with TRBJ2-6; D gene ambiguous. CDR3 sequence (DNA): TGCGCCAGCAGCTTGGAGGTGCGTGGTCCTGGGGCCAACGTCCTGACTTTC. It is translated as CASSLEVRGPGANVLTF.